This T cell receptor (beta chain) was sequenced during a study of CD8 T cells in ankylosing spondylitis. Overall study findings and caveats: The clones that were linked to disease were reported to be significantly enriched in matched synovial fluid samples from ankylosing spondylitis patients. Ankylosing spondylitis blood appeared to be characterized by a TCR beta motif of eight highly homologous variants.

In the case of this clonotype: Its target is not known.

Each CDR3 protein gets one entry after TCRdb re-called the 5' RACE reads with MiXCR. This sample carries hundreds of thousands of distinct CDR3 sequences, roughly 25% of them seen once, and the ten largest clones take about 1%. The receptor comes from a male donor with ankylosing spondylitis. Sequences were obtained from blood, either unsorted or a sorted T cell fraction (not recorded which).

The CDR3 reads CASSYSGKNTEAFF. CDR3 nucleotide sequence: TGTGCCAGCAGTTACTCGGGGAAAAACACTGAAGCTTTCTTT. The chain has TRBV6-5 and TRBJ1-1; no reliable D call. V was pared by 0 bases and J by 2 bases, with 7 bases between. CDR3 size: 14 residues. CDR1 and CDR2 (germline): MNHEY, SVGAGI.